The rows below give T cell receptor beta chains drawn from one sample of a study of CD4 T cell repertoires in COVID-19. This table comes from immunoSEQ multiplex PCR, and its TCRdb copy is limited to in-frame clones, with some not included. The sample lists about 75,000 clones; around four fifths were seen once. The specimen was CD4+ T cells from peripheral blood, collected after recovery from COVID-19. The source is a human donor who had COVID-19. Each CDR3 is given with its conserved first and last residue. A D gene is named only where the DNA matches it firmly. Not every row has a clone size; where given, it reads once, few, many or a size class.

d_call	v_call	clone_size	cdr3_length	j_call	cdr3_nt	cdr3_aa
-	TRBV2	-	14	TRBJ2-1	TGTGCCAGCAGTGAAGACCACTATAAGGTTGAGCAGTTCTTC	CASSEDHYKVEQFF
TRBD2	TRBV5-8	-	16	TRBJ2-3	TGTGCCAGCAGCTTGGGCAGCGGGAGTTCACTAGATACGCAGTATTTT	CASSLGSGSSLDTQYF
TRBD1	TRBV10-2	-	13	TRBJ1-1	TGCGCCAGCCGAGGACAGGTCAACACTGAAGCTTTCTTT	CASRGQVNTEAFF
TRBD1	TRBV27	-	16	TRBJ1-6	TGTGCCAGCAGTTTATCGGGGAGGGACAGGAATTCACCCCTCCACTTT	CASSLSGRDRNSPLHF
TRBD1	TRBV11-3	-	13	TRBJ1-3	TGTGCCAGCAGCCGAGGACAGGGGAACACCATATATTTT	CASSRGQGNTIYF
TRBD2	TRBV2	few	17	TRBJ2-7	TGTGCCAGCACCCCGACGGGTATTAGCGGGAGGGCCGATGAGCAGTACTTC	CASTPTGISGRADEQYF
-	TRBV6-2/TRBV6-3	-	16	TRBJ2-1	TGTGCCAGCAGCTCCTGGGGCCCGTCTGGAAGTGATGAGCAGTTCTTC	CASSSWGPSGSDEQFF
-	TRBV5-6	-	14	TRBJ2-5	TGTGCCAGCAGCCTGGAATCAGGGGTAGAGACCCAGTACTTC	CASSLESGVETQYF
-	TRBV11-3	-	14	TRBJ2-1	TGTGCCAGCAGCTTAGGGGGCAGCCAAGGGGAGCAGTTCTTC	CASSLGGSQGEQFF
TRBD2	TRBV2	-	15	TRBJ2-2	TGTGCCAGCACTATACTAGCGGGAGTTACCGGGGAGCTGTTTTTT	CASTILAGVTGELFF
-	TRBV20-1	-	11	TRBJ1-1	TGCAGTGCTCCTATTAACACTGAAGCTTTCTTT	CSAPINTEAFF
-	TRBV27	-	17	TRBJ2-5	TGTGCCAGCAGTTTATCCGCCTTCGGACACTTGCCAGAGACCCAGTACTTC	CASSLSAFGHLPETQYF
-	TRBV3-1/TRBV3-2	-	15	TRBJ2-2	TGTGCCAGCAGCCACCAGGGTAGGAGCACCGGGGAGCTGTTTTTT	CASSHQGRSTGELFF
-	TRBV6-5	-	15	TRBJ1-4	TGTGCCAGCAGTTACCTGGGAGGAGGTGGTGAAAAACTGTTTTTT	CASSYLGGGGEKLFF
TRBD1	TRBV29-1	-	15	TRBJ1-5	TGCAGCGTTGGTAAGGGGACAGGGTCTAATCAGCCCCAGCATTTT	CSVGKGTGSNQPQHF
-	TRBV30	-	16	TRBJ2-1	TGTGCCTGGAGTGTACGTGGGATTCGAAAGGACAATGAGCAGTTCTTC	CAWSVRGIRKDNEQFF
TRBD2	TRBV7-2	-	16	TRBJ2-2	TGTGCCAGCAGCTTTGCCGGGACTAGCGCGACCGGGGAGCTGTTTTTT	CASSFAGTSATGELFF
-	TRBV10-1	-	14	TRBJ2-7	TGCGCCAGCAGTGAGGCTGGCCTCGACTCGGGGCAGTACTTC	CASSEAGLDSGQYF
-	TRBV27	-	13	TRBJ1-1	TGTGCCAGCAGGGGGCATGGTAACACTGAAGCTTTCTTT	CASRGHGNTEAFF
TRBD1	TRBV7-9	-	15	TRBJ2-2	TGTGCCAGCAGCCAGGGGGCTTCGAACACCGGGGAGCTGTTTTTT	CASSQGASNTGELFF
-	TRBV5-6	-	14	TRBJ2-7	TGTGCCAGCAGCTTCTGGGGAAATCCCTACGAGCAGTACTTC	CASSFWGNPYEQYF
-	TRBV5-5	-	14	TRBJ2-3	TGTGCCAGCAGCGGGGATGGGGGCACAGATACGCAGTATTTT	CASSGDGGTDTQYF
-	TRBV7-3	-	16	TRBJ1-3	TGTGCCAGCAGCAAAGGACCAACACTCTCTGGAAACACCATATATTTT	CASSKGPTLSGNTIYF
-	TRBV15	-	13	TRBJ1-1	TGTGCCACCAGCAGAGATATGAACACTGAAGCTTTCTTT	CATSRDMNTEAFF
-	TRBV11-2	-	17	TRBJ1-1	TGTGCCAGCAGCCAGCTGGCGGGGCGGGGCTTGAACACTGAAGCTTTCTTT	CASSQLAGRGLNTEAFF
-	TRBV11-2	few	11	TRBJ2-7	TGTGCCAGCAGCCCTTACTTCGAGCAGTACTTC	CASSPYFEQYF
TRBD1	TRBV7-2	-	14	TRBJ1-2	TGTGCCAGCAGCTTAAGAGGGCAGGGGGACGGCTACACCTTC	CASSLRGQGDGYTF
-	TRBV13	-	14	TRBJ2-5	TGTGCCAGCAGCTCCCTCGAGGGGGGAGAGACCCAGTACTTC	CASSSLEGGETQYF
-	TRBV6-5	-	11	TRBJ2-3	TGTGCCAGCACCTTCACAGATACGCAGTATTTT	CASTFTDTQYF
TRBD1	TRBV28	-	14	TRBJ1-2	TGTGCCAGTCGACAGGGTAAAATGGTCTATGGCTACACCTTC	CASRQGKMVYGYTF
-	TRBV20-1	-	11	TRBJ1-1	TGCACCTCGCGGGAGGCGGCTGAAGCTTTCTTT	CTSREAAEAFF
-	TRBV30	-	17	TRBJ2-3	TGTGCCTGGAGTGTAGGCACGGGGCAGCTCTTCACAGATACGCAGTATTTT	CAWSVGTGQLFTDTQYF
TRBD1	TRBV3-1/TRBV3-2	-	14	TRBJ1-4	TGTGCCAGCAGCCCCCCAGGGGGGGATGAAAAACTGTTTTTT	CASSPPGGDEKLFF
-	TRBV10-3	-	13	TRBJ1-1	TGTGCCATCAGTACAGGGACGAACACTGAAGCTTTCTTT	CAISTGTNTEAFF
-	TRBV2	-	15	TRBJ1-6	TGTGCCAGCAGTGAAGCGCTTCAGCGTTATTCACCCCTCCACTTT	CASSEALQRYSPLHF
-	TRBV19	-	13	TRBJ2-3	TGTGCCAGTAGTCAGGGCCACACAGATACGCAGTATTTT	CASSQGHTDTQYF
-	TRBV19	-	13	TRBJ1-1	TGTGCCAGTAGTATGCGGAGGAACACTGAAGCTTTCTTT	CASSMRRNTEAFF
TRBD1	TRBV6-4	-	15	TRBJ1-6	TGTGCCAGCAGCGTGACAGGGGGGAAGAATTCACCCCTCCACTTT	CASSVTGGKNSPLHF
-	TRBV5-1	-	14	TRBJ2-5	TGCGCCAGCAGCTTACAGGGTGTTGGGGAGACCCAGTACTTC	CASSLQGVGETQYF